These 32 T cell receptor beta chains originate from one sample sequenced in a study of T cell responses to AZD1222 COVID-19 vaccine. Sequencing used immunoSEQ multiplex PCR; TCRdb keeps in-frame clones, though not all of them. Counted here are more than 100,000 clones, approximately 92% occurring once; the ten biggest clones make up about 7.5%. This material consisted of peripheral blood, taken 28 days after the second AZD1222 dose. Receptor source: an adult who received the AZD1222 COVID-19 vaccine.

The DNA for the CDR3 is TGTGCCAGCAGCTTAGAAGTCAGCTCCTACGAGCAGTACTTC. This encodes CASSLEVSSYEQYF. The V and J genes are TRBV7-9 and TRBJ2-7, with D uncertain. V gave up 1 base and J gave up 0 bases, with 7 bases separating them. The CDR3 has 14 residues. Germline V gene lookup returns CDR1 SEHNR and CDR2 FQNEAQ (reference sequence).

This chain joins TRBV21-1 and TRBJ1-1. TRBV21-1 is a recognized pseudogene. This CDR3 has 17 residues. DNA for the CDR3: TGTGCCAGCAAGTCAAGTTCGCTAAAGTTCATGAACACTGAAGCTTTCTTT. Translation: CASKSSSLKFMNTEAFF.

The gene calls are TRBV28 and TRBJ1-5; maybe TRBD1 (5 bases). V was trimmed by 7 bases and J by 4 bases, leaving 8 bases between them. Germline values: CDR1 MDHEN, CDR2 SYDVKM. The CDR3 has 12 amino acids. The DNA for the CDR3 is TGTGCCAGCATACGGGGGAATCAGCCCCAGCATTTT. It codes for CASIRGNQPQHF.

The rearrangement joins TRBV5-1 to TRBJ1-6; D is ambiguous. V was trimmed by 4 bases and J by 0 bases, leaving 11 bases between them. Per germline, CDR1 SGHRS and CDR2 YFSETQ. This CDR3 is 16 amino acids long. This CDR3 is CASSQSSSSYNSPLHF. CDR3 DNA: TGCGCCAGCAGCCAGTCTTCTAGCTCCTATAATTCACCCCTCCACTTT.

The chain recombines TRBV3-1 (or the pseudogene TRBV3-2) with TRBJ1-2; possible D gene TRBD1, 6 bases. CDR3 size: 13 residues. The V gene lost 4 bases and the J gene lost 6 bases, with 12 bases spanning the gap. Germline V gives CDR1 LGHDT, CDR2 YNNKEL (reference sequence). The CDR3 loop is CASSLAGADGYTF. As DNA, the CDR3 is TGTGCCAGCAGCCTGGCAGGGGCTGATGGCTACACCTTC.

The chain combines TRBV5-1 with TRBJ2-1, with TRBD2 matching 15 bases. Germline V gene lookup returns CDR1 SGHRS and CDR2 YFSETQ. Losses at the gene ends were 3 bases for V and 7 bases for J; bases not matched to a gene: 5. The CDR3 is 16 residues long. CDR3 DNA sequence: TGCGCCAGCAGCTGGGGACTAGCGGGAGGAAGGAATGAGCAGTTCTTC. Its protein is CASSWGLAGGRNEQFF.

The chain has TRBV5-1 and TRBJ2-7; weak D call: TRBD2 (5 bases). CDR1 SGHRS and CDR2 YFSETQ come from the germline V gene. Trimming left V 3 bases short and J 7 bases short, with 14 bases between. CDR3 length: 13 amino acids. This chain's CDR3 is CASSYGVPGEQYF. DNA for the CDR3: TGCGCCAGCAGCTACGGGGTTCCGGGGGAGCAGTACTTC.

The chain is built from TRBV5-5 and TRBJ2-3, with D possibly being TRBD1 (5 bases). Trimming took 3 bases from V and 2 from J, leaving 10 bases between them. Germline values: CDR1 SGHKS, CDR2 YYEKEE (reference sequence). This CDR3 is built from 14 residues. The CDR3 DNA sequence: TGTGCCAGCAGCTCAGGGCCGTCCACAGATACGCAGTATTTT. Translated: CASSSGPSTDTQYF.

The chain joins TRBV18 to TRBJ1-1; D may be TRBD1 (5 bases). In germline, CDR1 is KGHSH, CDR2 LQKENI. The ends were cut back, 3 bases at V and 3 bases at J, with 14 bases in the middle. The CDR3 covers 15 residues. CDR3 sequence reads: CASSPGTRQYTEAFF. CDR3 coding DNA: TGTGCCAGCTCACCTGGGACGAGGCAATACACTGAAGCTTTCTTT.

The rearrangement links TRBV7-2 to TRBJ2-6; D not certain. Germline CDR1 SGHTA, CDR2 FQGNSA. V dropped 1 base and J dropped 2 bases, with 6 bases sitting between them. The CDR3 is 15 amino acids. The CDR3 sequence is CASSLGTPGANVLTF. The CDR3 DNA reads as TGTGCCAGCAGCTTAGGCACTCCTGGGGCCAACGTCCTGACTTTC.

In DNA, the CDR3 is TGTGCCAGCAGCCTCGGGACAGGGCTCACAGATACGCAGTATTTT. Translation gives CASSLGTGLTDTQYF. This chain uses TRBV6-5 with TRBJ2-3, with 9 nucleotides matching TRBD1. Germline V gene lookup returns CDR1 MNHEY and CDR2 SVGAGI. The trim removed 6 bases at V and 2 bases at J, leaving 6 bases unmatched. The CDR3 runs 15 residues.

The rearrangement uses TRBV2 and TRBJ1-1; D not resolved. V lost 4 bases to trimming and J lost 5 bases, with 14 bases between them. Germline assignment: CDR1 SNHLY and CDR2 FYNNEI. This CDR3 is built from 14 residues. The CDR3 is CASSVGDGRTEAFF. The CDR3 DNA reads TGTGCCAGCAGTGTGGGTGACGGCAGGACTGAAGCTTTCTTT.

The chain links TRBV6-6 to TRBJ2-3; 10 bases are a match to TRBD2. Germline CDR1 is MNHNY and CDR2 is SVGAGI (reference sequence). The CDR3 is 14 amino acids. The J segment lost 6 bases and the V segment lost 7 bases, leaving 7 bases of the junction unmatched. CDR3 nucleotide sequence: TGTGCCAGCAAAAGCGGGGGGGCTGAGGATACGCAGTATTTT. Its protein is CASKSGGAEDTQYF.

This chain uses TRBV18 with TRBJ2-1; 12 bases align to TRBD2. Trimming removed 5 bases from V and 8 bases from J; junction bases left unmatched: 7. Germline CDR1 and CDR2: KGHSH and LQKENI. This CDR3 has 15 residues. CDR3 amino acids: CASSTLAGGQDEQFF. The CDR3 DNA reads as TGTGCCAGCTCAACTCTAGCGGGGGGGCAGGATGAGCAGTTCTTC.

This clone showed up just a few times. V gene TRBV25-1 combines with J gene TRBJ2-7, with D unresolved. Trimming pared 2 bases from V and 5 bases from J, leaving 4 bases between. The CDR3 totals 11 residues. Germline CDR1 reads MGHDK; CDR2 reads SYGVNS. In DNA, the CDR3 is TGTGCCAGCAGTGAAACCAACGAGCAGTACTTC. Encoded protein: CASSETNEQYF.

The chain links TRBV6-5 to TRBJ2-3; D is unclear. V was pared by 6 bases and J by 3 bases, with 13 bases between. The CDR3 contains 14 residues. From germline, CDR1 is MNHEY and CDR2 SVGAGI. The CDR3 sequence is CASRRVGFTDTQYF. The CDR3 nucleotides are TGTGCCAGCAGACGCGTCGGGTTTACAGATACGCAGTATTTT.

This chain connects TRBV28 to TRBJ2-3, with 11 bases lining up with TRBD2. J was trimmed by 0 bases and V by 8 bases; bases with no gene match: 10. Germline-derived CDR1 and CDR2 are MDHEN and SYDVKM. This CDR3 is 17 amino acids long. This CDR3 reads CASRGLADYSSTDTQYF. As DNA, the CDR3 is TGTGCCAGCCGGGGACTAGCGGATTACTCTAGCACAGATACGCAGTATTTT.

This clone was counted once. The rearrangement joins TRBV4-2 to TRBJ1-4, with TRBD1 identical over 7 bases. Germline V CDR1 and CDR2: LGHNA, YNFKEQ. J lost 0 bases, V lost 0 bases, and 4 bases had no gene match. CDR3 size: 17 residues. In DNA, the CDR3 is TGTGCCAGCAGCCAAGAGCTTGGGACAGCAACTAATGAAAAACTGTTTTTT. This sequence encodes CASSQELGTATNEKLFF.

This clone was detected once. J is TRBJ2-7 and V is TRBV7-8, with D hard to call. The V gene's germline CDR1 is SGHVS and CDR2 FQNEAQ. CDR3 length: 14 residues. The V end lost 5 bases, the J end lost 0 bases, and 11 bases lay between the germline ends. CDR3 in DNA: TGTGCCAGCAGCCGAGCTTCTCTCTCCTACGAGCAGTACTTC. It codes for CASSRASLSYEQYF.

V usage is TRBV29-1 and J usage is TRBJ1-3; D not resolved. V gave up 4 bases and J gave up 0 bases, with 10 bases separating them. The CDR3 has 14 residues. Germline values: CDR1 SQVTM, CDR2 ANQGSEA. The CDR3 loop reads CSVARRLSGNTIYF. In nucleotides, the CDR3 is TGCAGCGTTGCTAGGCGCCTCTCTGGAAACACCATATATTTT. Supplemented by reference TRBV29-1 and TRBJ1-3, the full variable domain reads SAVISQKPSRDICQRGTSLTIQCQVDSQVTMMFWYRQQPGQSLTLIATANQGSEATYESGFVIDKFPISRPNLTFSTLTVSNMSPEDSSIYLCSVARRLSGNTIYFGEGSWLTVV.

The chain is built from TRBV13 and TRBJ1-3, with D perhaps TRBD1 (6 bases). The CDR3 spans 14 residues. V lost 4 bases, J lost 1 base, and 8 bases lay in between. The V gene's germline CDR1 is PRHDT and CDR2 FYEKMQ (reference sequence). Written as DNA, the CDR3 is TGTGCCAGCAGCTCCAGGGGTTCTGGAAACACCATATATTTT. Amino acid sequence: CASSSRGSGNTIYF.

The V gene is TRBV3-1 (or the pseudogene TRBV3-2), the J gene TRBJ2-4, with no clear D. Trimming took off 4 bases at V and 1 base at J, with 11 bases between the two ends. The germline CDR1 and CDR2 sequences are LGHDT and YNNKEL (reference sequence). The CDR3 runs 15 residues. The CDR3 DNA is TGTGCCAGCAGCCCAAGCCGACCCGCCAAAAACATTCAGTACTTC. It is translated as CASSPSRPAKNIQYF.

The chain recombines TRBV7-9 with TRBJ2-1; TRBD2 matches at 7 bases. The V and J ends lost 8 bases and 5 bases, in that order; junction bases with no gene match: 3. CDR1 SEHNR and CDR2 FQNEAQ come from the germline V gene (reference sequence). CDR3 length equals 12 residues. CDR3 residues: CASLAEHNEQFF. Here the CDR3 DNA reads TGTGCCAGCCTAGCGGAGCACAATGAGCAGTTCTTC.

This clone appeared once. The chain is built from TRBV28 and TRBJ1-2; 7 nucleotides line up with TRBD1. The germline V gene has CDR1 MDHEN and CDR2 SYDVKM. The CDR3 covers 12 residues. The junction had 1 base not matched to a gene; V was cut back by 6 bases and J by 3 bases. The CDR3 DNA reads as TGTGCCAGCAGCAGGGGGGACTATGGCTACACCTTC. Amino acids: CASSRGDYGYTF.

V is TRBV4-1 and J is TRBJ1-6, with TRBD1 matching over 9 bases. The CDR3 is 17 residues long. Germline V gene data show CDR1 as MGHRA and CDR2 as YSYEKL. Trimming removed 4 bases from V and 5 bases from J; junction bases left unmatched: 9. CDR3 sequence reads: CASSPGQGPANNSPLHF. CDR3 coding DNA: TGCGCCAGCAGCCCGGGACAGGGTCCGGCCAATAATTCACCCCTCCACTTT.

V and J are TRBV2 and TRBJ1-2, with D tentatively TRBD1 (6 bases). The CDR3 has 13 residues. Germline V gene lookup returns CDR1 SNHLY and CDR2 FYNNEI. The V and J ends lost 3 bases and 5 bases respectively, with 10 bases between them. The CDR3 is CASSDEGVYGYTF. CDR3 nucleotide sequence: TGTGCCAGCAGTGATGAGGGGGTTTATGGCTACACCTTC.

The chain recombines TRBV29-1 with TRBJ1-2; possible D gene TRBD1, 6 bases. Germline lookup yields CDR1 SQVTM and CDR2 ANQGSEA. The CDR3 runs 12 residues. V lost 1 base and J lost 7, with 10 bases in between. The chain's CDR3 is CSVEAGAGGYTF. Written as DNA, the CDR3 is TGCAGCGTTGAAGCAGGGGCTGGTGGCTACACCTTC.

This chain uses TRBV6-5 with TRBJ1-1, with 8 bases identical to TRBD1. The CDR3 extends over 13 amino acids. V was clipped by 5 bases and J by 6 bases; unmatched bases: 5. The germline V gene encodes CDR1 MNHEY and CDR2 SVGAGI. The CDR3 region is CASSRQGASEAFF. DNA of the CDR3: TGTGCCAGCAGTCGGCAGGGGGCTTCTGAAGCTTTCTTT.

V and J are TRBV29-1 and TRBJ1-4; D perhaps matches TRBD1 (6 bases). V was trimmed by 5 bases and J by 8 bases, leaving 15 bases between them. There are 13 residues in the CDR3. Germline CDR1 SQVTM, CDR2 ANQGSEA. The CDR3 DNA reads TGCAGCGTTCGGCAGGGGTGGGGCGAAAAACTGTTTTTT. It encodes CSVRQGWGEKLFF. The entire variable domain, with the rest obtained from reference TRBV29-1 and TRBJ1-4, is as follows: SAVISQKPSRDICQRGTSLTIQCQVDSQVTMMFWYRQQPGQSLTLIATANQGSEATYESGFVIDKFPISRPNLTFSTLTVSNMSPEDSSIYLCSVRQGWGEKLFFGSGTQLSVL.

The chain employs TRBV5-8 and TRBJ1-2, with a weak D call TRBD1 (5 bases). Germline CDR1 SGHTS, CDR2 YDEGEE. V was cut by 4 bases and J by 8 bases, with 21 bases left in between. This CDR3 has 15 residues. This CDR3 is CASSLGSAGRGGYTF. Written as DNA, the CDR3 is TGTGCCAGCAGCCTAGGGTCGGCAGGGCGAGGCGGCTACACCTTC.

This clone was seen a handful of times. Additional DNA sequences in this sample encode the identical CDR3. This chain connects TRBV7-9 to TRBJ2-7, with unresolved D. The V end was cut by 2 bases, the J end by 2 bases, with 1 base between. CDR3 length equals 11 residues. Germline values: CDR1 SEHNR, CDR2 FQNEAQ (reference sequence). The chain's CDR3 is CASSLTYEQYF. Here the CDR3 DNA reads TGTGCCAGCAGCTTAACCTACGAGCAGTACTTC.

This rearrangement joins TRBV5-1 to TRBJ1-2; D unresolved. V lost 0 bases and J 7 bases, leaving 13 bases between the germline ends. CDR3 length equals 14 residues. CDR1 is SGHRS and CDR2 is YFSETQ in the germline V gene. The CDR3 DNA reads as TGCGCCAGCAGCTTGGAAGGGATGGCAGTTGGCTACACCTTC. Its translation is CASSLEGMAVGYTF. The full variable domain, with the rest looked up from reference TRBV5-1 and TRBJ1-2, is KAGVTQTPRYLIKTRGQQVTLSCSPISGHRSVSWYQQTPGQGLQFLFEYFSETQRNKGNFPGRFSGRQFSNSRSEMNVSTLELGDSALYLCASSLEGMAVGYTFGSGTRLTVV.